These T cell receptor beta chains were read from a single sample in a study of blood T cell repertoires in COVID-19. Produced via immunoSEQ multiplex PCR; TCRdb's table is partial and in-frame only. The table records 200,000 to 300,000 clones, approximately 86% of them present only once. The sample taken for sequencing was peripheral blood. Every receptor here comes from a woman between 55 and 75 years old who had recovered from COVID-19. The CDR3 runs from the conserved cysteine through the conserved F or W. D genes are given only for firm matches. Where a row states a size, it is once, few, many or the class of an expanded clone; other rows omit it.

v_call	d_call	j_call	clone_size	cdr3_nt	cdr3_aa
TRBV11-3	TRBD2	TRBJ2-1	once	TGTGCCAGCAGCCATCATCGGACTAGCGGGGAATACAATGAGCAGTTCTTC	CASSHHRTSGEYNEQFF
TRBV19	TRBD1	TRBJ1-4	NA	TGTGCCAGTAGTATTCAGGGGGCAAGGCGAAAACTGTTTTTT	CASSIQGARRKLFF
TRBV28	NA	TRBJ2-7	NA	TGTGCCAGCAGCTACAGGGTCTACGAGCAGTACTTC	CASSYRVYEQYF
TRBV29-1	TRBD1	TRBJ1-3	NA	TGCAGCGCCGGACAGGGAGCCACCATATATTTT	CSAGQGATIYF
TRBV5-3	NA	TRBJ2-5	NA	TGTGCCAGAAGCCTCTATTGGGTGGACTCAAACCAAGAGACCCAGTACTTC	CARSLYWVDSNQETQYF
TRBV10-3	TRBD1	TRBJ2-2	once	TGTGCCATCAACCCCGGACAGGGGGTGGGCGGGGAGCTGTTTTTT	CAINPGQGVGGELFF
TRBV28	TRBD1	TRBJ1-2	once	TGTGCCAGCAGTTTAATGGGGACAGGCGGCTACACCTTC	CASSLMGTGGYTF
TRBV27	TRBD1	TRBJ1-2	NA	TGTGCCAGCAGTCCAATAGGGGACAGATCTAACTATGGCTACACCTTC	CASSPIGDRSNYGYTF
TRBV5-1	TRBD1	TRBJ2-1	NA	TGCGCCAGCAGCTTGAGGCGACAGGGCGGTACCTACAATGAGCAGTTCTTC	CASSLRRQGGTYNEQFF
TRBV7-6	TRBD2	TRBJ2-2	NA	TGTGCCAGCAGCTTAGAACTAGCGGGGATCACCGGGGAGCTGTTTTTT	CASSLELAGITGELFF
TRBV19	NA	TRBJ2-1	NA	TGTGCCAGTAGGGACTCCATCTCCTACAATGAGCAGTTCTTC	CASRDSISYNEQFF